Following are 25 T cell receptor beta chains from one sample sequenced in a study of spatial heterogeneity in lung cancer. The sample's time point: blood at routine non-recurrence follow-up after resection. TCRdb used MiXCR to reprocess the 5' RACE reads, holding one entry per CDR3 protein. The table records 2,000 to 2,500 distinct CDR3 sequences, 55% of them present only once. Sample: PBMCs, taken at follow-up. These receptors came from a female donor with early-stage non-small cell lung cancer.

As regards this clonotype: This beta chain is an unintended read in a library built for alpha chains; its size means little. The chain joins TRBV6-5 to TRBJ2-1; D remains ambiguous. From germline, CDR1 is MNHEY and CDR2 SVGAGI. The CDR3 is 14 residues long. V was clipped by 0 bases and J by 9 bases, with 12 bases between them. Here the CDR3 reads CASSYSNPGSEQFF. In DNA, the CDR3 is TGTGCCAGCAGTTACTCGAACCCTGGGTCTGAGCAGTTCTTC.

About this clonotype itself: Being off target in a library aimed at alpha chains, this beta chain has a size of little meaning. V gene TRBV6-6 combines with J gene TRBJ2-5; D may be TRBD2 (6 bases). V was pared by 6 bases and J by 0 bases, with 8 bases between. CDR1 and CDR2 from the germline V gene are MNHNY and SVGAGI (reference sequence). The CDR3 has 13 residues. The CDR3 is CASSWDYQETQYF. The CDR3 nucleotides read TGTGCCAGCAGCTGGGACTACCAAGAGACCCAGTACTTC.

Details on this clonotype: In a library made to pick up alpha chains, this beta chain is a stray read with a size that means little. V gene TRBV5-1 combines with J gene TRBJ2-5; 9 bases are a match to TRBD2. With 2 bases clipped from V and 2 bases from J, the junction kept 10 bases outside the gene matches. CDR3 size: 17 residues. Germline V lookup: CDR1 SGHRS, CDR2 YFSETQ. The CDR3 DNA sequence: TGCGCCAGCAGCTTATCTATAGCGGGAGCCTTTCAAGAGACCCAGTACTTC. It specifies CASSLSIAGAFQETQYF.

Comments on this clonotype: In a library made to pick up alpha chains, this beta chain is a stray read with a size that means little. This chain uses TRBV7-8 with TRBJ2-3, with 8 nucleotides matching TRBD2. There are 17 residues in the CDR3. Trimming took 6 bases from V and 4 from J; bases not matched to a gene: 15. Germline CDR1 reads SGHVS; CDR2 reads FQNEAQ. The CDR3 coding sequence is TGTGCCAGCAGAACCGGGGGGGGTACCGGGCAGCCAGATACGCAGTATTTT. Protein: CASRTGGGTGQPDTQYF.

A few counts support this clonotype. This beta chain is an off-target read within a library intended for alpha chains, so its frequency means little. CDR3 in DNA: TGTGCCAGCAGCTTCCTAGCGGGGACTTTCGAGCAGTACTTC. Its translation is CASSFLAGTFEQYF. The V gene is TRBV7-2, the J gene TRBJ2-7; TRBD2 aligns across 9 bases. This CDR3 is built from 14 residues. V lost 3 bases, J lost 6 bases, and 6 bases stayed unmatched. CDR1 and CDR2 from the germline V gene are SGHTA and FQGNSA.

With respect to this clonotype: This beta chain turned up in a library designed for alpha chains; as an off-target read, its abundance says little. The CDR3, as DNA: TGTGCCAGCAGCTCTACGACAGGGTACAATGAGCAGTTCTTC. Translated: CASSSTTGYNEQFF. The genes are TRBV11-2 and TRBJ2-1; 7 nucleotides agree with TRBD1. With V trimmed by 4 bases and J by 4 bases, 4 bases remained unmatched. The V gene's germline CDR1 is SGHAT and CDR2 FQNNGV. CDR3 length equals 14 residues.

A remark on this clonotype: Found in a library prepared for alpha chains, this beta chain is an off-target read, and its abundance has little meaning. The chain uses TRBV5-1 and TRBJ2-3, with 7 bases fitting TRBD1. V lost 5 bases to trimming and J lost 4 bases; unmatched junction nucleotides: 7. CDR1 and CDR2 from the germline V gene are SGHRS and YFSETQ. The CDR3 covers 14 residues. The CDR3: CASSSAGGADTQYF. The CDR3 nucleotides read TGCGCCAGCAGTTCGGCAGGGGGTGCAGATACGCAGTATTTT.

For this clonotype: This beta chain is a stray read from a library made for alpha chains; its abundance is not meaningful. The J gene is TRBJ2-5, the V gene TRBV11-2; no reliable D call. The CDR3 spans 11 residues. In germline, CDR1 is SGHAT, CDR2 FQNNGV. Trimming pared 5 bases from V and 6 bases from J, leaving 7 bases between. This chain's CDR3 is CASSPRQTQYF. The CDR3 nucleotides are TGTGCCAGCAGCCCCCGACAGACCCAGTACTTC.

To note about this clonotype: With the library built for alpha chains, this beta chain is off target and its frequency is not meaningful. The chain is built from TRBV7-3 and TRBJ2-2; maybe TRBD2 (6 bases). Trimming stripped 5 bases from V and 6 bases from J, with 10 bases between. The germline V gene has CDR1 SGHTA and CDR2 FQGTGA. This CDR3 spans 13 amino acids. CDR3 sequence: CASSLTSPGELFF. CDR3 in DNA: TGTGCCAGCAGCCTCACTAGCCCCGGGGAGCTGTTTTTT.

About this clonotype: The library was designed around alpha chains, so this beta chain is a stray read whose abundance carries little weight. The CDR3 sequence: CASSMGTGTDTQYF. The CDR3 region has the DNA TGTGCCAGTAGTATGGGGACAGGCACAGATACGCAGTATTTT. The chain joins TRBV19 to TRBJ2-3; TRBD1 aligns across 7 bases. The ends lost 3 bases at V and 1 base at J; junction bases unmatched: 1. The CDR3 spans 14 residues. The germline V gene has CDR1 LNHDA and CDR2 SQIVND (reference sequence).

This clonotype has more than one count but fewer than ten. A library prepared for alpha chains yielded this beta chain as an off-target read; its size is of little meaning. The rearrangement joins TRBV7-3 to TRBJ2-1; 7 nucleotides line up with TRBD2. Germline CDR1 is SGHTA and CDR2 is FQGTGA. V dropped 2 bases and J dropped 10; count of bases not matched to a gene: 8. The CDR3 has 14 amino acids. The CDR3 protein is CASSLAGDREEQFF. DNA of the CDR3: TGTGCCAGCAGCTTAGCGGGAGATCGGGAAGAGCAGTTCTTC.

A word on this clonotype: The library was prepared for alpha chains; this beta chain is a stray read, so its frequency means little. This chain connects TRBV6-5 to TRBJ1-1; no reliable D call. The CDR3 totals 13 residues. The germline V gene has CDR1 MNHEY and CDR2 SVGAGI. Trimming stripped 0 bases from V and 4 bases from J, with 6 bases between. This CDR3 reads CASSYSEVTEAFF. In DNA, the CDR3 is TGTGCCAGCAGTTACTCTGAAGTCACTGAAGCTTTCTTT.

A remark on this clonotype: This beta chain is off target for a library built for alpha chains, so its abundance means little. The chain is built from TRBV6-6 and TRBJ2-5; 8 bases are a match to TRBD2. Germline loops: CDR1 MNHNY, CDR2 SVGAGI (reference sequence). The CDR3 runs 12 residues. The trim removed 7 bases at V and 7 bases at J, leaving 5 bases unmatched. The CDR3 loop reads CASTLAGRTQYF. CDR3 nucleotide sequence: TGTGCCAGCACTCTAGCGGGTAGGACCCAGTACTTC.

For this clonotype: As an off-target read in a library built for alpha chains, this beta chain has a frequency of little significance. The CDR3 sequence: CASSLGGNEQFF. CDR3 coding DNA: TGTGCCAGCAGCTTAGGAGGCAATGAGCAGTTCTTC. The chain uses TRBV13 and TRBJ2-1; D is undetermined. The CDR3 consists of 12 residues. CDR1 is PRHDT, CDR2 FYEKMQ, per germline (reference sequence). Trimming stripped 0 bases from V and 6 bases from J, with 3 bases between.

Remarks on this clonotype: Little can be read into the size of this beta chain, an off-target read in a library designed for alpha chains. In DNA, the CDR3 is TGTGCCAGCAGCTTGGCGGGGCACACTGAAGCTTTCTTT. Its translation is CASSLAGHTEAFF. The genes are TRBV5-4 and TRBJ1-1; TRBD1 might be the D (5 bases). Germline lookup yields CDR1 SGHNT and CDR2 YYREEE (reference sequence). Trimming left V 0 bases short and J 3 bases short, with 6 bases between. The CDR3 runs 13 residues.

This clonotype was detected only a few times. Little can be read into the size of this beta chain, an off-target read in a library designed for alpha chains. The chain couples TRBV6-5 to TRBJ2-3; tentative D call: TRBD1 (6 bases). The germline V gene has CDR1 MNHEY and CDR2 SVGAGI. This CDR3 region has 15 residues. Trimming pared 0 bases from V and 4 bases from J, leaving 11 bases between. CDR3 residues: CASSYSGQGSDTQYF. The CDR3 DNA sequence: TGTGCCAGCAGTTACTCGGGTCAGGGGTCAGATACGCAGTATTTT.

To note about this clonotype: This beta chain is a stray sequence in a library constructed for alpha chains; its clone size is not meaningful. V gene TRBV12-3 or TRBV12-4 combines with J gene TRBJ2-2; 12 positions match TRBD2. The CDR3 length is 16 residues. Trimming took 7 bases from V and 5 from J; bases not matched to a gene: 8. The CDR3 reads CASIQEGTSGTGELFF. Written as DNA, the CDR3 is TGTGCCAGCATCCAAGAGGGGACTAGCGGGACCGGGGAGCTGTTTTTT.

Of note for this clonotype: This beta chain is off target for a library built for alpha chains, so its abundance means little. J is TRBJ2-5 and V is TRBV24-1; 9 bases agree with TRBD1. The germline V gene encodes CDR1 KGHDR and CDR2 SFDVKD. The trim removed 5 bases at V and 6 bases at J, leaving 6 bases unmatched. The CDR3 extends over 14 amino acids. The CDR3 spells CATSAGQGTKTQYF. The CDR3 region has the DNA TGTGCCACCAGTGCCGGACAGGGGACGAAGACCCAGTACTTC.

There are a few counts of this clonotype. Since it is a stray read in a library aimed at alpha chains, this beta chain has a size that is not meaningful. The genes are TRBV20-1 and TRBJ2-1; 7 bases line up with TRBD2. Per the germline V gene, CDR1 is DFQATT and CDR2 is SNEGSKA (reference sequence). The CDR3 length is 14 residues. J was trimmed by 6 bases and V by 3 bases; bases with no gene match: 8. The CDR3 DNA sequence: TGCAGTGCTAGCGGGAGGTTCGGTAGCAATGAGCAGTTCTTC. The encoded protein is CSASGRFGSNEQFF.

With regard to this clonotype: The library was built for alpha chains, so this beta chain is an off-target read and its size means little. The chain combines TRBV25-1 with TRBJ2-3; TRBD1 or TRBD2 may be the D gene (5 bases each). This CDR3 spans 14 amino acids. The germline V gene encodes CDR1 MGHDK and CDR2 SYGVNS. Between the trimmed V and J ends, which lost 4 bases and 6 bases, there was a span of 14 bases. The CDR3 here is CASSAFVEGDTQYF. The CDR3 region has the DNA TGTGCCAGCAGTGCGTTCGTTGAGGGGGATACGCAGTATTTT.

Worth noting for this clonotype: A library made for alpha chains picked up this beta chain off target, so its size means little. The chain combines TRBV28 with TRBJ2-7; 9 bases align to TRBD1. V gave up 7 bases and J gave up 4 bases; unmatched junction bases: 8. Germline loops: CDR1 MDHEN, CDR2 SYDVKM. CDR3 length equals 14 residues. CDR3 in DNA: TGTGCCAGCACCGTCGACAGGGGGACTTACGAGCAGTACTTC. Translated, it gives CASTVDRGTYEQYF.

To note about this clonotype: The library was designed around alpha chains, so this beta chain is a stray read whose abundance carries little weight. V is TRBV7-6 and J is TRBJ2-2; no clear D gene. CDR3 length: 15 amino acids. V shed 2 bases and J shed 0 bases, with 7 bases lying between them. CDR1 SGHVS and CDR2 FNYEAQ come from the germline V gene. CDR3 amino acids: CASSLMSANTGELFF. Here the CDR3 DNA reads TGTGCCAGCAGCTTAATGTCAGCGAACACCGGGGAGCTGTTTTTT.

Note on this clonotype: This beta chain appears as a stray read in a library generated for alpha chains; its size is not informative. The chain couples TRBV20-1 to TRBJ2-1, with 9 bases lining up with TRBD2. Germline V gene sequence: CDR1 DFQATT, CDR2 SNEGSKA (reference sequence). CDR3 size: 16 residues. The V and J ends lost 4 bases and 4 bases, in that order; junction bases with no gene match: 11. CDR3 sequence: CSAKIAGGAVYNEQFF. DNA for the CDR3: TGCAGTGCTAAAATTGCGGGGGGGGCCGTTTACAATGAGCAGTTCTTC.

With respect to this clonotype: A library prepared for alpha chains yielded this beta chain as an off-target read; its size is of little meaning. The rearrangement uses TRBV12-3 or TRBV12-4 and TRBJ2-5; 10 bases are a match to TRBD2. V shed 0 bases and J 4 bases; nucleotides not matched to a gene: 5. The CDR3 has 16 residues. The CDR3 DNA sequence: TGTGCCAGCAGTTTAGCTCTAGCGGGAGTAGGAGAGACCCAGTACTTC. It is translated as CASSLALAGVGETQYF.

A remark on this clonotype: The library was built for alpha chains, so this beta chain is an off-target read and its size means little. The J gene is TRBJ2-4, the V gene TRBV7-2, with 11 bases identical to TRBD2. V lost 5 bases to trimming and J lost 3 bases; unmatched junction nucleotides: 18. Per the germline V gene, CDR1 is SGHTA and CDR2 is FQGNSA. This CDR3 has 20 residues. CDR3 sequence (DNA): TGTGCCAGCAGCCACGCGGGGACTAGCGGTCACTTAACCCTCAAAAACATTCAGTACTTC. Translating it yields CASSHAGTSGHLTLKNIQYF.